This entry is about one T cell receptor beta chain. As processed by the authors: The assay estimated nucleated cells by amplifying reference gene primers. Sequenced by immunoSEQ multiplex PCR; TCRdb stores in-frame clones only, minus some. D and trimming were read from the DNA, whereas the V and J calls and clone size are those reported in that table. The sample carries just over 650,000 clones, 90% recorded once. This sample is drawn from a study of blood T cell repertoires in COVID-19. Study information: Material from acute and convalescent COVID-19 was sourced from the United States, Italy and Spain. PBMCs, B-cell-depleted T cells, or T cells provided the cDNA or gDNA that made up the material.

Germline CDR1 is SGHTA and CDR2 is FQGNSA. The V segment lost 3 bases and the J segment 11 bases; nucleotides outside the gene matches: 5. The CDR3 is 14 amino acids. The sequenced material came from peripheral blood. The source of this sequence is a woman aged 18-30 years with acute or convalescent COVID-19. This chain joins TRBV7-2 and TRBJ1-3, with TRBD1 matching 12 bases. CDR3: CASSLGQGASAIYF. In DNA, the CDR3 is TGTGCCAGCAGCTTGGGACAGGGGGCCAGCGCCATATATTTT.